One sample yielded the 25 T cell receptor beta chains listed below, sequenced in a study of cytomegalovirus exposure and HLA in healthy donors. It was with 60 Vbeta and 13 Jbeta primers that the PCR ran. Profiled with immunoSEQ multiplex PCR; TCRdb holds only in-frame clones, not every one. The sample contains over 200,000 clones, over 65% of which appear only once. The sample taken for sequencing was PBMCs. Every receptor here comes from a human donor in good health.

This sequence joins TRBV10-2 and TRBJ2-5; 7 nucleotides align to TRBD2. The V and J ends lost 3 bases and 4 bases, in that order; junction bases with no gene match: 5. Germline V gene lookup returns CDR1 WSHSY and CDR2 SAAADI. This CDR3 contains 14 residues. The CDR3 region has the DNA TGCGCCAGCAGTGATGGGAGGGGCCCAGAGACCCAGTACTTC. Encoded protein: CASSDGRGPETQYF.

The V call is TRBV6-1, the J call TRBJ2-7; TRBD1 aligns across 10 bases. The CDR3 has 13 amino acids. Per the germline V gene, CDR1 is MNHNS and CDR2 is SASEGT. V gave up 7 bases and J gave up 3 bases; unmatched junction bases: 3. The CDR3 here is CASTWTGGYEQYF. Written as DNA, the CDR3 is TGTGCCAGCACCTGGACAGGGGGCTACGAGCAGTACTTC.

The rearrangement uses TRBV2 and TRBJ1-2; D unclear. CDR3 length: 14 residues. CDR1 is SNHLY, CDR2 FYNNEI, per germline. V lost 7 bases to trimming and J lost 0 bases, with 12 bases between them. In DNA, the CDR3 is TGTGCCAGCAACCGAGGGTTAGCTAACTATGGCTACACCTTC. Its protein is CASNRGLANYGYTF.

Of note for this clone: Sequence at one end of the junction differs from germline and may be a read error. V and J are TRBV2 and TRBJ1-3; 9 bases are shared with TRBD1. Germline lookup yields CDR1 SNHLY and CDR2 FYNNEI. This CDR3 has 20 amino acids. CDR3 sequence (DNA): TGTGCCAACAGTGTTCCGGGACAGGGCGCCCCGGGAAAGTTCGCGAACACCATATATTTT. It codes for CANSVPGQGAPGKFANTIYF.

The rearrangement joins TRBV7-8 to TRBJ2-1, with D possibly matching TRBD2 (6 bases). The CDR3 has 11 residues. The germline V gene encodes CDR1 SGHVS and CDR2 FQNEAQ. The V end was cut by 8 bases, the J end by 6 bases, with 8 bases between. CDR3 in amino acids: CASLAANEQFF. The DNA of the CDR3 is TGTGCCAGCTTAGCGGCCAATGAGCAGTTCTTC.

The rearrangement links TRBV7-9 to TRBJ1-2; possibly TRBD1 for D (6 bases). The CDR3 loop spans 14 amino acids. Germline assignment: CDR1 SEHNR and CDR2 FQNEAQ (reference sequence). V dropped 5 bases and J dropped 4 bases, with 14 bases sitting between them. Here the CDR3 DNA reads TGTGCCAGCAGCCCTTCCGGGACAACCTATGGCTACACCTTC. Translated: CASSPSGTTYGYTF. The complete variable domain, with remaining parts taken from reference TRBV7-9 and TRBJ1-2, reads DTGVSQNPRHKITKRGQNVTFRCDPISEHNRLYWYRQTLGQGPEFLTYFQNEAQLEKSRLLSDRFSAERPKGSFSTLEIQRTEQGDSAMYLCASSPSGTTYGYTFGSGTRLTVV.

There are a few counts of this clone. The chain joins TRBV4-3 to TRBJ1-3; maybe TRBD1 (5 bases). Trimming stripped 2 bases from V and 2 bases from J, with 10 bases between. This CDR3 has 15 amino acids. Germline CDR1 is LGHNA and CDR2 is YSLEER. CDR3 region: CASSQLAGTGNTIYF. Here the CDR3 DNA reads TGCGCCAGCAGCCAATTGGCAGGGACTGGAAACACCATATATTTT.

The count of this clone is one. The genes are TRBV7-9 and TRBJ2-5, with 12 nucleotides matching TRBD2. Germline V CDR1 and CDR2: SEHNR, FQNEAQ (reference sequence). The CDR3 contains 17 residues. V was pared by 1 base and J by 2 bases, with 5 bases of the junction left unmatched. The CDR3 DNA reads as TGTGCCAGCAGCTTAGGACTAGCGGGAGACCGTCAAGAGACCCAGTACTTC. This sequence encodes CASSLGLAGDRQETQYF.

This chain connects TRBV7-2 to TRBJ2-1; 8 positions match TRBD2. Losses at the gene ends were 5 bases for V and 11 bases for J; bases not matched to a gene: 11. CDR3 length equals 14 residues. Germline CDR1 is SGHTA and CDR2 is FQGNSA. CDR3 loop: CASSPPGLEEKQFF. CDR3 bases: TGTGCCAGCAGCCCCCCGGGACTAGAAGAAAAGCAGTTCTTC.

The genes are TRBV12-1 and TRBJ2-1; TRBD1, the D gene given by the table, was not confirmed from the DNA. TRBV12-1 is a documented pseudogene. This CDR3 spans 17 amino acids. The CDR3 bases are TGTGCCAGCAGCTTTGCGGGACAGGGGGGCGTTCACAATGAGCAGTTCTTC. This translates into CASSFAGQGGVHNEQFF.

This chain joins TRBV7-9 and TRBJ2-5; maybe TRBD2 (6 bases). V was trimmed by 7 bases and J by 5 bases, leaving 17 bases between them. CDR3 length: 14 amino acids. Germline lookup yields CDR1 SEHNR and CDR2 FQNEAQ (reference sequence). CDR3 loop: CASTMVSGRETQYF. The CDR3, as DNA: TGTGCCAGCACCATGGTGTCAGGGAGGGAGACCCAGTACTTC.

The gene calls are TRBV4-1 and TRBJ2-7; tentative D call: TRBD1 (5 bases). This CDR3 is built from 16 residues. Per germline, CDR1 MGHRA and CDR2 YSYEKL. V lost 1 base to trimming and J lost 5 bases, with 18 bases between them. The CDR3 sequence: CASSQVSSREENEQYF. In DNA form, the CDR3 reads TGCGCCAGCAGCCAAGTGTCGTCCAGGGAAGAGAACGAGCAGTACTTC.

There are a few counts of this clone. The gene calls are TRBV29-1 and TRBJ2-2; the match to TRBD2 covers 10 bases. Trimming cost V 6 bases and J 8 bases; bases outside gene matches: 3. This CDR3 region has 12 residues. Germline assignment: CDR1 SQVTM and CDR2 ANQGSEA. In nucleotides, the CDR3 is TGCAGCGTATCTAGCGGGAGTGGGGAGCTGTTTTTT. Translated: CSVSSGSGELFF.

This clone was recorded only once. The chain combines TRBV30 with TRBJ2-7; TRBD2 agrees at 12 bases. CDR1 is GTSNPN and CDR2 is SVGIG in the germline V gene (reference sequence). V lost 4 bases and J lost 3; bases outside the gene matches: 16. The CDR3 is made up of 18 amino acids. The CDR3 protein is CAWTAGEGGLAGYYEQYF. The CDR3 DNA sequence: TGTGCCTGGACCGCCGGCGAGGGGGGACTAGCGGGCTACTACGAGCAGTACTTC.

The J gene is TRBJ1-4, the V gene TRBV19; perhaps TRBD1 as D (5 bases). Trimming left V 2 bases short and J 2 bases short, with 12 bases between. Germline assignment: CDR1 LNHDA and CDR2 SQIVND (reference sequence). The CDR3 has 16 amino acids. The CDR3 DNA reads TGTGCCAGTAGTATAAGGCCCCGGGGGACTAATGAAAAACTGTTTTTT. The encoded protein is CASSIRPRGTNEKLFF. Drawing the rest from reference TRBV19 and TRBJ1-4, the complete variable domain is DGGITQSPKYLFRKEGQNVTLSCEQNLNHDAMYWYRQDPGQGLRLIYYSQIVNDFQKGDIAEGYSVSREKKESFPLTVTSAQKNPTAFYLCASSIRPRGTNEKLFFGSGTQLSVL.

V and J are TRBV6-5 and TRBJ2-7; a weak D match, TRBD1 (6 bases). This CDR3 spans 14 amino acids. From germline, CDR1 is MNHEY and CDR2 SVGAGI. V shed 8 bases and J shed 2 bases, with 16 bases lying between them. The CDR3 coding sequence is TGTGCCAGCCGACAAAGAGGGGGAGCCTACGAGCAGTACTTC. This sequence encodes CASRQRGGAYEQYF.

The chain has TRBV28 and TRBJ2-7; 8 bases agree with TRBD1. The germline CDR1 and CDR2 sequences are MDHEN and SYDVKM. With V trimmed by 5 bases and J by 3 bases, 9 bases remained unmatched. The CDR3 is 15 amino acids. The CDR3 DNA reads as TGTGCCAGCAGTCCCCCGACAGGGGACGGCTACGAGCAGTACTTC. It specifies CASSPPTGDGYEQYF. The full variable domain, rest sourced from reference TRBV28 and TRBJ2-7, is DVKVTQSSRYLVKRTGEKVFLECVQDMDHENMFWYRQDPGLGLRLIYFSYDVKMKEKGDIPEGYSVSREKKERFSLILESASTNQTSMYLCASSPPTGDGYEQYFGPGTRLTVT.

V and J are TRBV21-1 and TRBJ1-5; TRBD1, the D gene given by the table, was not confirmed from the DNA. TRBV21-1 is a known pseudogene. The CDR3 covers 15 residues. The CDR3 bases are TGTGCCAGCAGCAAAACAGAGTATAGCAATCAGCCCCAGCATTTT. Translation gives CASSKTEYSNQPQHF.

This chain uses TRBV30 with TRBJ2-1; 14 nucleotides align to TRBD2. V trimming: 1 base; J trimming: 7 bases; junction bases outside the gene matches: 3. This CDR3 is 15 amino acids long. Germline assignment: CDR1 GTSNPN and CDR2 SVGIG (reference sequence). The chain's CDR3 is CAWSAGLAGVNEQFF. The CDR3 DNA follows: TGTGCCTGGAGTGCGGGACTAGCGGGAGTTAATGAGCAGTTCTTC.

As DNA, the CDR3 is TGTGCCAGCAGTGGAGGCCTCAATCAGCCCCAGCATTTT. It encodes CASSGGLNQPQHF. The V gene is TRBV28, the J gene TRBJ1-5; D is unresolved. The V end lost 5 bases, the J end lost 3 bases, and 8 bases lay between the germline ends. The CDR3 loop spans 13 amino acids. From germline, CDR1 is MDHEN and CDR2 SYDVKM.

CDR3 region: CASSYSLNLVTQYF. The CDR3 DNA reads as TGTGCCAGCAGTTATTCACTTAATCTGGTTACGCAGTATTTT. This chain uses TRBV6-5 with TRBJ2-3; D is ambiguous. V lost 3 bases and J lost 8, with 15 bases in between. Germline V gene lookup returns CDR1 MNHEY and CDR2 SVGAGI. The CDR3 length is 14 residues.

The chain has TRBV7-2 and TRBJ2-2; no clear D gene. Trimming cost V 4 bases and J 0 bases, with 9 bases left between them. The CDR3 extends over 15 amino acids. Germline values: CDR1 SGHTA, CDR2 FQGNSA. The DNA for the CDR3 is TGTGCCAGCAGCTGGGCCAGTCCGAACACCGGGGAGCTGTTTTTT. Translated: CASSWASPNTGELFF.

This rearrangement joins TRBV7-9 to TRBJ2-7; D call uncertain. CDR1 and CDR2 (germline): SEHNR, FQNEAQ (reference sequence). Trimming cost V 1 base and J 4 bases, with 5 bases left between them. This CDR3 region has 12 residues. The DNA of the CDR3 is TGTGCCAGCAGCTTAGGTCAGTACGAGCAGTACTTC. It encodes CASSLGQYEQYF.

The CDR3 is CAWSGLAAHEQYF. The CDR3 DNA follows: TGTGCCTGGAGTGGACTAGCGGCCCACGAGCAGTACTTC. The chain employs TRBV30 and TRBJ2-7, with 9 nucleotides matching TRBD2. V trimming: 1 base; J trimming: 5 bases; junction bases outside the gene matches: 3. Germline values: CDR1 GTSNPN, CDR2 SVGIG (reference sequence). The CDR3 is 13 amino acids.

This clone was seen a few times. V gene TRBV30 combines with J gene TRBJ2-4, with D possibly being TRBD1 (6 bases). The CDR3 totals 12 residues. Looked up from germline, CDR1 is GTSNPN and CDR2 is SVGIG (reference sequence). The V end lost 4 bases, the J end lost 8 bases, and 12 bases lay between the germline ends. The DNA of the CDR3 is TGTGCCTGGAACTTACAGGGAGACATTCAGTACTTC. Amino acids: CAWNLQGDIQYF. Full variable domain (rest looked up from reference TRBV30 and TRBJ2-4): SQTIHQWPATLVQPVGSPLSLECTVEGTSNPNLYWYRQAAGRGLQLLFYSVGIGQISSEVPQNLSASRPQDRQFILSSKKLLLSDSGFYLCAWNLQGDIQYFGAGTRLSVL.